A single sample gave rise to the 12 T cell receptor beta chains below, sequenced in a study of regulatory T cells in long-lasting Graves disease. To make TCR beta libraries, researchers used iRepertoire HTBI primers and Arm-PCR of CDR3 regions. TCRdb re-called the multiplex PCR reads with MiXCR, one entry per CDR3 protein. Of around 420,000 distinct CDR3 sequences in the sample, roughly a sixth were seen once. The time point denotes: newly diagnosed GD, antithyroid drugs for less than 3 months. Preparation of the TCR library used RNA extracted from PBMCs. The sequenced sample was peripheral blood mononuclear cells (PBMCs), obtained at new diagnosis, from a patient treated with antithyroid drugs. These receptor sequences come from a female donor with Graves disease.

This clonotype has ten or more counts. The chain joins TRBV20-1 to TRBJ1-2; 7 bases match TRBD1. Germline V gives CDR1 DFQATT, CDR2 SNEGSKA (reference sequence). The CDR3 is made up of 14 amino acids. The V segment lost 3 bases and the J segment 8 bases; nucleotides outside the gene matches: 12. The CDR3 loop is CSASSRKGASGYTF. DNA for the CDR3: TGCAGTGCTAGTTCCCGCAAGGGGGCTTCGGGCTACACCTTC.

This clonotype was seen repeatedly, ten times or more. The J gene is TRBJ1-1, the V gene TRBV2; 7 positions agree with TRBD1. This CDR3 is built from 14 residues. The germline gives CDR1 SNHLY, CDR2 FYNNEI. V gave up 6 bases and J gave up 4 bases; unmatched junction bases: 8. CDR3 region: CASSQQGSSTEAFF. The CDR3 region has the DNA TGTGCCAGCAGCCAACAGGGGTCGAGCACTGAAGCTTTCTTT. Combining the CDR3 with reference TRBV2 and TRBJ1-1 gives the whole variable domain EPEVTQTPSHQVTQMGQEVILRCVPISNHLYFYWYRQILGQKVEFLVSFYNNEISEKSEIFDDQFSVERPDGSNFTLKIRSTKLEDSAMYFCASSQQGSSTEAFFGQGTRLTVV.

This clonotype was recorded once. This chain links TRBV28 with TRBJ1-2, with 7 positions matching TRBD1. V dropped 7 bases and J dropped 5; count of bases not matched to a gene: 13. CDR1 MDHEN and CDR2 SYDVKM come from the germline V gene. This CDR3 is 15 amino acids long. The CDR3 nucleotides read TGTGCCAGCAATCGAAGCGCTGGGACAGCTTATGGCTACACCTTC. Residues: CASNRSAGTAYGYTF.

Comments on this clonotype: Compared with germline, one end of the junction differs, possibly owing to a read error. The V call is TRBV30, the J call TRBJ1-1, with a weak D call TRBD1 (5 bases). CDR3 length equals 11 residues. CDR1 is GTSNPN, CDR2 SVGIG, per germline (reference sequence). CDR3 nucleotide sequence: TGTGCCTGGTACCAGGGCACTGAGGCTTTCTTT. Protein: CAWYQGTEAFF.

The rearrangement links TRBV6-2 or TRBV6-3 to TRBJ2-7; a possible D gene is TRBD1 (6 bases). The CDR3 runs to 13 residues. Trimming removed 7 bases from V and 0 bases from J, with 10 bases in between. The germline CDR1 and CDR2 sequences are MNHEY and SVGEGT. Written as DNA, the CDR3 is TGTGCCAGCAATGACAGGAGCTCCTACGAGCAGTACTTC. It specifies CASNDRSSYEQYF.

Many counts were recorded for this clonotype. The chain is built from TRBV6-1 and TRBJ1-1; D perhaps matches TRBD1 (6 bases). Germline CDR1 reads MNHNS; CDR2 reads SASEGT. This CDR3 contains 15 residues. Between the trimmed V and J ends, which lost 4 bases and 0 bases, there was a span of 12 bases. The CDR3 here is CASSAYRAMNTEAFF. The CDR3 DNA reads as TGTGCCAGCAGTGCGTACAGGGCCATGAACACTGAAGCTTTCTTT.

In its sample, this clonotype was seen many times. The rearrangement joins TRBV10-3 to TRBJ2-3; 7 nucleotides match TRBD2. The junction had 11 bases not matched to a gene; V was cut back by 5 bases and J by 6 bases. CDR1 ENHRY and CDR2 SYGVKD come from the germline V gene. The CDR3 spans 15 residues. In nucleotides, the CDR3 is TGTGCCATCAGTTTGGCGGGGGTGAATGCGGATACGCAGTATTTT. Translated: CAISLAGVNADTQYF.

Concerning this clonotype itself: Since no conserved phenylalanine or tryptophan closes the CDR3, a read error is the likely cause. This chain uses TRBV12-3 or TRBV12-4 with TRBJ2-4; D is ambiguous. The last part of the DNA fits TRBJ2-1 better; the J call may be wrong. The CDR3 has 12 amino acids. CDR3 protein: CASTLGPRGQFI. The CDR3, as DNA: TGTGCCAGCACCCTCGGCCCGAGAGGGCAGTTCATC.

The chain links TRBV12-3 or TRBV12-4 to TRBJ2-2; tentatively, D is TRBD2 (6 bases). V was clipped by 5 bases and J by 6 bases, with 16 bases between them. The CDR3 loop spans 15 amino acids. For the CDR3, the DNA is TGTGCCAGCAGTCCCCAGCATACTAGCCCCGGGGAGCTGTTTTTT. Its translation: CASSPQHTSPGELFF.

This clonotype was recorded at least ten times. The rearrangement uses TRBV11-2 and TRBJ2-7, with 13 bases lining up with TRBD2. V shed 6 bases and J 7 bases; nucleotides not matched to a gene: 9. The CDR3 is 15 amino acids. Germline-derived CDR1 and CDR2 are SGHAT and FQNNGV. The CDR3 loop reads CASRQPGLAGYEQYF. As DNA, the CDR3 is TGTGCCAGCAGGCAACCGGGACTAGCGGGATATGAGCAGTACTTC.

Remarks on this clonotype: One base away lies a much larger clone, so this may be a sequencing read error. CDR3 in DNA: TGTGCCAGCTCACCCCCCGCGGATTCCTACGAGCAGTTCTTC. Its translation: CASSPPADSYEQFF. The genes are TRBV18 and TRBJ2-1; no reliable D call. The CDR3 runs to 14 residues. V was cut by 3 bases and J by 10 bases, with 16 bases left in between. CDR1 is KGHSH, CDR2 LQKENI, per germline. Full variable domain (outside the CDR3, taken from reference TRBV18 and TRBJ2-1): NAGVMQNPRHLVRRRGQEARLRCSPMKGHSHVYWYRQLPEEGLKFMVYLQKENIIDESGMPKERFSAEFPKEGPSILRIQQVVRGDSAAYFCASSPPADSYEQFFGPGTRLTVL.

In its sample, this clonotype was seen many times. The chain uses TRBV6-1 and TRBJ1-1, with D unresolved. Germline V gives CDR1 MNHNS, CDR2 SASEGT. The CDR3 length is 12 residues. Between the trimmed V and J ends, which lost 11 bases and 14 bases, there was a span of 24 bases. The DNA of the CDR3 is TGTGCCTGTGGGTTCGAGAACACTGAAGAATTCTTT. It translates to CACGFENTEEFF.